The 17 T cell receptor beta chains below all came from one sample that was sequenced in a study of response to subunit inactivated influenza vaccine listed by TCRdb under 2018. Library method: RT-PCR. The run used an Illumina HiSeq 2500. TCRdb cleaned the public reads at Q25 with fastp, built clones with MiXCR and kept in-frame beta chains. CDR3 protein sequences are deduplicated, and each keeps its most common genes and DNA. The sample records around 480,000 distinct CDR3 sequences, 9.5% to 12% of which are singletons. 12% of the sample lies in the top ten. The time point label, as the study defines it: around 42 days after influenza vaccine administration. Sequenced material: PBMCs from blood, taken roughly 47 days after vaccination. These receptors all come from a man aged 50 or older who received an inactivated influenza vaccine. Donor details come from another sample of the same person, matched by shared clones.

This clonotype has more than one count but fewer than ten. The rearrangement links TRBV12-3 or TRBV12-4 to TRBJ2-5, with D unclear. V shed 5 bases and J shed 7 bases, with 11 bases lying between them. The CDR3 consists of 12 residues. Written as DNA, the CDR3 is TGTGCCAGCAGTATAACAAGGTGGACCCAGTACTTC. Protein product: CASSITRWTQYF.

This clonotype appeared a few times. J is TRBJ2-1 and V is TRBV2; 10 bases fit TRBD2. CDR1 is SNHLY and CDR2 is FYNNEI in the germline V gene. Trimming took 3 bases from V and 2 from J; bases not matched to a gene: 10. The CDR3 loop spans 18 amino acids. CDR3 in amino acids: CASSDSHPGLATYNEQFF. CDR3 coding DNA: TGTGCCAGCAGTGACTCACATCCGGGACTAGCGACCTACAATGAGCAGTTCTTC. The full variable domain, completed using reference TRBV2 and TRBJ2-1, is EPEVTQTPSHQVTQMGQEVILRCVPISNHLYFYWYRQILGQKVEFLVSFYNNEISEKSEIFDDQFSVERPDGSNFTLKIRSTKLEDSAMYFCASSDSHPGLATYNEQFFGPGTRLTVL.

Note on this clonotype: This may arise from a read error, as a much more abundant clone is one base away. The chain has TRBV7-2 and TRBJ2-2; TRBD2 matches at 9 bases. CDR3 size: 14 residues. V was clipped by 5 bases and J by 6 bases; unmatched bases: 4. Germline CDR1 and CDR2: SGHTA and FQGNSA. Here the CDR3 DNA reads TGTGCCAGCAGCCCCGGGACTAGCTCCGGGGAGCTGTTTTTT. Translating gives CASSPGTSSGELFF.

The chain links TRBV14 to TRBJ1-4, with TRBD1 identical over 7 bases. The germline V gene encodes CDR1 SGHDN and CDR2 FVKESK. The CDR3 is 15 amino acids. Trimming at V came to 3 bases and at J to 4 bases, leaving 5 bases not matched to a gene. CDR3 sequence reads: CASSHLQGSNEKLFF. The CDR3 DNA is TGTGCCAGCAGCCACTTACAGGGGAGTAATGAAAAACTGTTTTTT.

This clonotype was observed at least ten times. The CDR3 loop is CASSLERTVRETQYF. DNA for the CDR3: TGTGCCAGCAGCTTAGAAAGGACAGTCCGAGAGACCCAGTACTTC. The V gene is TRBV7-9, the J gene TRBJ2-5; D possibly corresponds to TRBD1 (6 bases). Germline CDR1 SEHNR, CDR2 FQNEAQ (reference sequence). The V and J ends lost 1 base and 4 bases respectively, with 13 bases between them. This CDR3 region has 15 residues.

The CDR3 loop reads CATSDFAATTDTQYF. The CDR3 DNA follows: TGTGCCACCAGTGATTTTGCGGCTACCACAGATACGCAGTATTTT. This chain links TRBV24-1 with TRBJ2-3; D uncertain. CDR1 is KGHDR and CDR2 is SFDVKD in the germline V gene. The V end lost 1 base, the J end lost 2 bases, and 9 bases lay between the germline ends. This CDR3 is 15 amino acids long.

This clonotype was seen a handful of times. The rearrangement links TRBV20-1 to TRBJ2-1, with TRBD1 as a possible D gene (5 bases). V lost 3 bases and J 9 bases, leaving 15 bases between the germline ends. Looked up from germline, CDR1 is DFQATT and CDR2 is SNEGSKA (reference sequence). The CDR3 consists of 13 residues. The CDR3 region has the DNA TGCAGTGCTAGGCGTCAGGGCCCCCCTGAGCAGTTCTTC. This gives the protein CSARRQGPPEQFF.

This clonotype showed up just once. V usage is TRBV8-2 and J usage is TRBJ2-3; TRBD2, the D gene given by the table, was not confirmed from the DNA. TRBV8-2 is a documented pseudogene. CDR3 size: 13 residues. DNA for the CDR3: TGTGCCATCAGCCCTGGACTTGCCGATACGCAGTATTTT. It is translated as CAISPGLADTQYF.

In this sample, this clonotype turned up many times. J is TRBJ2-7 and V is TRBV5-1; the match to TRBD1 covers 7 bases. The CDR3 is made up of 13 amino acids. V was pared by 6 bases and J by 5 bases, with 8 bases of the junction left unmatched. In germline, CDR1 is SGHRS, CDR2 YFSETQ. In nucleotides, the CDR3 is TGCGCCAGCACCGGCAGGGGGTACCACGAGCAGTACTTC. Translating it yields CASTGRGYHEQYF.

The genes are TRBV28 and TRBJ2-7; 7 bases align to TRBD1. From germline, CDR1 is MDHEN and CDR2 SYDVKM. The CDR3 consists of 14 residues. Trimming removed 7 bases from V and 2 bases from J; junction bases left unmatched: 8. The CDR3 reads CASNHRGRPYEQYF. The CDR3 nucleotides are TGTGCCAGCAACCACAGGGGACGGCCCTACGAGCAGTACTTC.

The CDR3 here is CAWSRGGSSNQPQHF. The CDR3 coding sequence is TGTGCCTGGTCCCGGGGTGGCAGTAGCAATCAGCCCCAGCATTTT. The chain links TRBV30 to TRBJ1-5; D is uncertain. The CDR3 loop spans 15 amino acids. From germline, CDR1 is GTSNPN and CDR2 SVGIG (reference sequence). The V and J ends lost 5 bases and 0 bases respectively, with 14 bases between them. The full variable domain, rest sourced from reference TRBV30 and TRBJ1-5, is SQTIHQWPATLVQPVGSPLSLECTVEGTSNPNLYWYRQAAGRGLQLLFYSVGIGQISSEVPQNLSASRPQDRQFILSSKKLLLSDSGFYLCAWSRGGSSNQPQHFGDGTRLSIL.

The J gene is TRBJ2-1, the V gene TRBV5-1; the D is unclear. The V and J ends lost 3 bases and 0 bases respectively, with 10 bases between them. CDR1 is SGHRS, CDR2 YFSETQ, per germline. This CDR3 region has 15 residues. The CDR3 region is CASSSYQSSYNEQFF. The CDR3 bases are TGCGCCAGCAGCTCCTACCAGAGCTCCTACAATGAGCAGTTCTTC. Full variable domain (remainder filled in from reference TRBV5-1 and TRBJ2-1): KAGVTQTPRYLIKTRGQQVTLSCSPISGHRSVSWYQQTPGQGLQFLFEYFSETQRNKGNFPGRFSGRQFSNSRSEMNVSTLELGDSALYLCASSSYQSSYNEQFFGPGTRLTVL.

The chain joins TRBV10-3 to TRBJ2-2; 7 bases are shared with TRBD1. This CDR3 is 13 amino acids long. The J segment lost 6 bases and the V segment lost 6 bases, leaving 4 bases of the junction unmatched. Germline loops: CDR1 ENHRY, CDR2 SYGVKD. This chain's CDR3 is CAISPGGSGELFF. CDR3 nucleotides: TGTGCCATCAGCCCAGGGGGATCCGGGGAGCTGTTTTTT.

In nucleotides, the CDR3 is TGTGCCAGCAGTATTGGAGGCAATCAGCCCCAGCATTTT. Translation: CASSIGGNQPQHF. V gene TRBV6-2 or TRBV6-3 combines with J gene TRBJ1-5; D is undetermined. Trimming stripped 5 bases from V and 2 bases from J, with 7 bases between. The germline V gene has CDR1 MNHEY and CDR2 SVGEGT. The CDR3 has 13 residues.

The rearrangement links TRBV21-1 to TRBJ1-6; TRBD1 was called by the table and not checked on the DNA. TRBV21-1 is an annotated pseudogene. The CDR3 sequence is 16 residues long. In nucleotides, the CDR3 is TGTGCCAGCAGCAAAGCGAGGACAGCGAATAATTCACCCCTCCACTTT. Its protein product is CASSKARTANNSPLHF.

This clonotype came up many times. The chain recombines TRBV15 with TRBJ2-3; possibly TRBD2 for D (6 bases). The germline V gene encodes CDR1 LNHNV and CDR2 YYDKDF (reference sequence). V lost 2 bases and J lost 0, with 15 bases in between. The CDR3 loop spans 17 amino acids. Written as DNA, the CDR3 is TGTGCCACCAGCAGATCAAGTGGGGGGACTAGCACAGATACGCAGTATTTT. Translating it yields CATSRSSGGTSTDTQYF.

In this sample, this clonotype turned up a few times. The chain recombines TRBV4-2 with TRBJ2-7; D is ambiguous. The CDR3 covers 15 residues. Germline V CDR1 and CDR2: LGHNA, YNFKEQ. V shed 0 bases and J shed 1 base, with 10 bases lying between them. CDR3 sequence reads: CASSQEGSRSYEQYF. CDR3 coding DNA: TGTGCCAGCAGCCAAGAAGGGTCCAGGTCCTACGAGCAGTACTTC.